The 21 T cell receptor beta chains below were found in one sample sequenced in a study of high-grade serous ovarian cancer treatment subgroups. Tumor samples were obtained before definitive surgery or chemotherapy. Measured with immunoSEQ multiplex PCR; TCRdb has only the in-frame clones, and not every one. The sample records under 2,000 clones, about four fifths being singletons. Sequenced: tumor tissue. All receptors derive from a human donor with high-grade serous ovarian cancer.

V usage is TRBV7-2 and J usage is TRBJ1-4; TRBD1 is a possible D gene (5 bases). This CDR3 spans 15 amino acids. Germline V gene data show CDR1 as SGHTA and CDR2 as FQGNSA. The V and J ends lost 0 bases and 4 bases respectively, with 9 bases between them. CDR3 protein: CASSLAGLSNEKLFF. DNA for the CDR3: TGTGCCAGCAGCTTAGCGGGACTGAGTAATGAAAAACTGTTTTTT.

The chain has TRBV7-2 and TRBJ1-2; D unclear. Trimming took off 1 base at V and 4 bases at J, with 16 bases between the two ends. The length of the CDR3 is 16 residues. Germline V gene lookup returns CDR1 SGHTA and CDR2 FQGNSA. Written as DNA, the CDR3 is TGTGCCAGCAGCTTAGGTGGGTCAGGATCTTTCTATGGCTACACCTTC. Protein product: CASSLGGSGSFYGYTF.

This chain connects TRBV19 to TRBJ2-5; 10 bases match TRBD1. Germline V gene sequence: CDR1 LNHDA, CDR2 SQIVND (reference sequence). After removal of 5 bases from V and 5 bases from J, the junction contained 2 bases not matched to a gene. This CDR3 contains 13 residues. CDR3 loop: CASSATGGETQYF. The CDR3 region has the DNA TGTGCCAGTAGTGCGACAGGGGGCGAGACCCAGTACTTC.

This clone was seen more than once but under ten times. The chain carries TRBV10-3 and TRBJ1-4; D unresolved. The germline V gene has CDR1 ENHRY and CDR2 SYGVKD. CDR3 length equals 15 residues. V shed 0 bases and J shed 7 bases, with 12 bases lying between them. CDR3 residues: CAISESGGSGEKLFF. CDR3 bases: TGTGCCATCAGTGAGTCAGGTGGGAGCGGTGAAAAACTGTTTTTT.

The V call is TRBV25-1, the J call TRBJ2-2; unclear D gene. Per the germline V gene, CDR1 is MGHDK and CDR2 is SYGVNS. The CDR3 sequence is 14 residues long. V dropped 6 bases and J dropped 0 bases, with 8 bases sitting between them. CDR3 loop: CASRVGANTGELFF. Here the CDR3 DNA reads TGTGCCAGCAGAGTGGGTGCGAACACCGGGGAGCTGTTTTTT. Based on the CDR3 plus reference TRBV25-1 and TRBJ2-2, the full variable domain is EADIYQTPRYLVIGTGKKITLECSQTMGHDKMYWYQQDPGMELHLIHYSYGVNSTEKGDLSSESTVSRIRTEHFPLTLESARPSHTSQYLCASRVGANTGELFFGEGSRLTVL.

The chain links TRBV5-6 to TRBJ2-3; D is ambiguous. The CDR3 spans 14 residues. With 1 base removed from V and 2 bases from J, the gap between germline ends came to 8 bases. CDR1 and CDR2 from the germline V gene are SGHDT and YYEEEE. CDR3 region: CASSLYILTDTQYF. DNA for the CDR3: TGTGCCAGCAGCTTGTACATTCTCACAGATACGCAGTATTTT. The full variable domain, completed using reference TRBV5-6 and TRBJ2-3, is DAGVTQSPTHLIKTRGQQVTLRCSPKSGHDTVSWYQQALGQGPQFIFQYYEEEERQRGNFPDRFSGHQFPNYSSELNVNALLLGDSALYLCASSLYILTDTQYFGPGTRLTVL.

V and J are TRBV2 and TRBJ1-2, with D uncertain. The CDR3 has 13 amino acids. Germline CDR1 reads SNHLY; CDR2 reads FYNNEI. Between the trimmed V and J ends, which lost 4 bases and 3 bases, there was a span of 9 bases. CDR3 DNA sequence: TGTGCCAGCAGTGTAGAGAGAGACTATGGCTACACCTTC. This encodes CASSVERDYGYTF.

This sequence joins TRBV21-1 and TRBJ2-5; TRBD2 was called by the table and not checked on the DNA. TRBV21-1 is marked as a pseudogene. This CDR3 has 17 amino acids. The CDR3 DNA is TGTGCCAGCAGCAAAGGGAACGGGAGAGGGGGGGGCGAGACCCAGTACTTC. Translation: CASSKGNGRGGGETQYF.

This clone showed up just a few times. This rearrangement joins TRBV7-2 to TRBJ2-1, with a possible D match to TRBD1 (5 bases). This CDR3 has 13 residues. V lost 1 base to trimming and J lost 7 bases, with 8 bases between them. CDR1 and CDR2 (germline): SGHTA, FQGNSA. The CDR3 DNA is TGTGCCAGCAGCTTAGGCAGGGAAAATGAGCAGTTCTTC. Protein: CASSLGRENEQFF.

The table lists this clone with a few counts. The chain carries TRBV4-3 and TRBJ1-5, with unresolved D. The CDR3 totals 13 residues. Germline loops: CDR1 LGHNA, CDR2 YSLEER. V was cut by 4 bases and J by 7 bases, with 11 bases left in between. The CDR3 DNA sequence: TGCGCCAGCAGCCGGGAGGGAGGCCAGCCCCAGCATTTT. It specifies CASSREGGQPQHF.

V gene TRBV18 combines with J gene TRBJ2-3; a possible D gene is TRBD2 (7 bases). The CDR3 runs to 17 residues. CDR1 and CDR2 (germline): KGHSH, LQKENI. V was trimmed by 3 bases and J by 0 bases, leaving 16 bases between them. The CDR3 region has the DNA TGTGCCAGCTCACCCAGGGGCAGCGGGGTTAGCACAGATACGCAGTATTTT. This encodes CASSPRGSGVSTDTQYF.

The chain combines TRBV18 with TRBJ2-2, with 9 nucleotides matching TRBD2. V lost 3 bases to trimming and J lost 3 bases; unmatched junction nucleotides: 5. The CDR3 is made up of 16 amino acids. The V gene's germline CDR1 is KGHSH and CDR2 LQKENI. The CDR3 DNA sequence: TGTGCCAGCTCACCCCCGGGACTAGCCGACACCGGGGAGCTGTTTTTT. Protein sequence: CASSPPGLADTGELFF.

The chain is built from TRBV18 and TRBJ1-2; D gene unclear. The CDR3 is 12 residues long. V was trimmed by 2 bases and J by 7 bases, leaving 8 bases between them. Per germline, CDR1 KGHSH and CDR2 LQKENI. CDR3 DNA sequence: TGTGCCAGCTCACCAGCCGGGAGTGGCTACACCTTC. It codes for CASSPAGSGYTF.

This clone came up once. This sample also contains other DNA sequences that code for the same CDR3. The rearrangement joins TRBV11-3 to TRBJ2-3, with unresolved D. V was cut by 1 base and J by 2 bases, with 7 bases left in between. The germline CDR1 and CDR2 sequences are SGHNT and YENEEA. There are 14 residues in the CDR3. CDR3 DNA: TGTGCCAGCAGCTTAGGACCCATCACAGATACGCAGTATTTT. This encodes CASSLGPITDTQYF.

This chain joins TRBV28 and TRBJ2-2, with 7 bases that match TRBD1. Germline V gene sequence: CDR1 MDHEN, CDR2 SYDVKM. The CDR3 loop spans 18 amino acids. V shed 4 bases and J 6 bases; nucleotides not matched to a gene: 17. The CDR3: CASSSYRTGRTWAGELFF. The DNA for the CDR3 is TGTGCCAGCAGTTCATATCGGACAGGAAGGACCTGGGCCGGGGAGCTGTTTTTT.

The chain joins TRBV5-6 to TRBJ2-7; TRBD1 matches 8 bases. CDR1 is SGHDT, CDR2 YYEEEE, per germline. The V segment lost 4 bases and the J segment 6 bases; nucleotides outside the gene matches: 9. The CDR3 sequence is 14 residues long. CDR3: CASSGIGTGPEQYF. CDR3 in DNA: TGTGCCAGCAGCGGAATCGGGACAGGCCCCGAGCAGTACTTC.

This clone has only a few counts. V is TRBV4-1 and J is TRBJ2-7; 7 nucleotides match TRBD1. Germline-derived CDR1 and CDR2 are MGHRA and YSYEKL. The CDR3 contains 14 residues. J lost 6 bases, V lost 0 bases, and 5 bases had no gene match. The CDR3 is CASSQEPTGTEQYF. The CDR3 DNA reads as TGCGCCAGCAGCCAAGAGCCGACAGGGACCGAGCAGTACTTC.

The V and J genes are TRBV7-8 and TRBJ1-6, with D maybe TRBD1 (6 bases). Deletions cut 0 bases from V and 9 bases from J, with 18 bases between. The length of the CDR3 is 17 residues. Germline lookup yields CDR1 SGHVS and CDR2 FQNEAQ. The CDR3 DNA sequence: TGTGCCAGCAGCTTAGCCTACGACAGGCCAGGCGGTTCACCCCTCCACTTT. Protein product: CASSLAYDRPGGSPLHF. The full variable domain, completed using reference TRBV7-8 and TRBJ1-6, is GAGVSQSPRYKVAKRGQDVALRCDPISGHVSLFWYQQALGQGPEFLTYFQNEAQLDKSGLPSDRFFAERPEGSVSTLKIQRTQQEDSAVYLCASSLAYDRPGGSPLHFGNGTRLTVT.

V usage is TRBV6-6 and J usage is TRBJ1-2, with a possible D match to TRBD1 (6 bases). The germline V gene has CDR1 MNHNY and CDR2 SVGAGI (reference sequence). The ends were cut back, 7 bases at V and 9 bases at J, with 12 bases in the middle. The CDR3 sequence is 11 residues long. The CDR3 loop is CASTAGVSYTF. The CDR3 DNA follows: TGTGCCAGCACCGCAGGGGTTAGCTACACCTTC.

This clone showed up just once. This chain joins TRBV29-1 and TRBJ2-1; 12 positions match TRBD1. Germline assignment: CDR1 SQVTM and CDR2 ANQGSEA. This CDR3 comprises 12 residues. Losses at the gene ends were 7 bases for V and 9 bases for J; bases not matched to a gene: 4. Here the CDR3 DNA reads TGCAGCGCGGGACAGGGGGCGAGTGAGCAGTTCTTC. Protein product: CSAGQGASEQFF.

The chain couples TRBV5-1 to TRBJ2-3, with TRBD2 matching over 7 bases. Looked up from germline, CDR1 is SGHRS and CDR2 is YFSETQ. Trimming at V came to 1 base and at J to 4 bases, leaving 6 bases not matched to a gene. This CDR3 is built from 15 residues. The CDR3 loop is CASSLNPREADTQYF. The CDR3 coding sequence is TGCGCCAGCAGCTTGAATCCCCGGGAGGCAGATACGCAGTATTTT.